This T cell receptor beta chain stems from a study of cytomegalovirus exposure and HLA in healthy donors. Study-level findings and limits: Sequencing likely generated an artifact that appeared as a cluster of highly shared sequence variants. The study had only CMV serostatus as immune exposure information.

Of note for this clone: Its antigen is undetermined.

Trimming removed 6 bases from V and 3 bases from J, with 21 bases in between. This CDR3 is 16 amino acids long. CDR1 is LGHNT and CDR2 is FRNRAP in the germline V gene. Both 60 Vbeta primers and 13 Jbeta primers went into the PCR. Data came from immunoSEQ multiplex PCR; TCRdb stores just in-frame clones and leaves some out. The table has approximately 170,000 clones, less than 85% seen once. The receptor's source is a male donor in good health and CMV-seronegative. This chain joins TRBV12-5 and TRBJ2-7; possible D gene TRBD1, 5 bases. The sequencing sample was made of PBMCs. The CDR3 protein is CASGTGRSGKSYEQYF. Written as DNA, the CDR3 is TGTGCTAGTGGGACGGGTCGTTCAGGGAAAAGCTACGAGCAGTACTTC.